A single sample is the source of the 14 T cell receptor beta chains below, sequenced in a study of CXCR3-negative and CXCR3-positive naive CD8 T cells. The antigens for these receptors are not known. Researchers prepared the TRB cDNA libraries using 5' RACE with UMI labels. TCRdb reprocessed the 5' RACE reads and stores each CDR3 protein as one record, lacking DNA. The sample includes about 110,000 distinct CDR3 sequences. Notes on the study in general: TRB CDR3s of CXCR3-positive naive cells were more hydrophobic than those of CXCR3-negative naive cells.

Sequenced: naive CXCR3+ CD8+ T cells from blood. This sample's subset: CD45RO-CCR7+CD27+CD95- naive CD8+ T cells expressing CXCR3 (TNR3+). The receptors shown here come from a human donor in good health. Some clones in this sample may be carry-over from other donors' samples.

V usage is TRBV10-3 and J usage is TRBJ2-7; with no DNA, the TCRdb D assignment of TRBD1 cannot be verified. CDR3 length: 17 amino acids. Per the germline V gene, CDR1 is ENHRY and CDR2 is SYGVKD. CDR3 loop: CAISAPEGRTGRYEQYF.

The chain joins TRBV21-1 to TRBJ2-1; TCRdb's D call of TRBD1 is untestable without DNA. TRBV21-1 is a listed pseudogene. The CDR3 has 14 residues. Here the CDR3 reads CASQAPSPYNEQFF.

The chain links TRBV29-1 to TRBJ1-2. The germline CDR1 and CDR2 sequences are SQVTM and ANQGSEA. This CDR3 has 12 amino acids. CDR3 sequence reads: CSGIADTYGYTF.

The chain is built from TRBV12-3 or TRBV12-4 and TRBJ2-7; TCRdb's D call of TRBD1 is untestable without DNA. CDR3 length: 13 amino acids. The CDR3 sequence: CASSSGQPYEQYF.

The rearrangement links TRBV5-1 to TRBJ1-2. The length of the CDR3 is 14 residues. Germline V CDR1 and CDR2: SGHRS, YFSETQ. The chain's CDR3 is CASSLEQANLGYTF.

This rearrangement joins TRBV12-3 or TRBV12-4 to TRBJ2-3; TCRdb outputs TRBD2, but without DNA this stays unchecked. The CDR3 runs 15 residues. CDR3 amino acids: CASSPPGRRADTQYF.

The chain couples TRBV7-2 to TRBJ2-1; TCRdb selects TRBD2, and the lack of DNA leaves this call unchecked. From germline, CDR1 is SGHTA and CDR2 FQGNSA. CDR3 length: 15 residues. The CDR3 here is CASSPAGGGYNEQFF.

V usage is TRBV5-5 and J usage is TRBJ2-1; TCRdb's D call, TRBD2, is unchecked because there is no DNA. Germline CDR1 reads SGHKS; CDR2 reads YYEKEE (reference sequence). The CDR3 is 16 residues long. CDR3 in amino acids: CASSLVASGGINEQFF.

The chain links TRBV10-3 to TRBJ2-5; TCRdb names TRBD1, which stays unverified in the absence of DNA. Germline V CDR1 and CDR2: ENHRY, SYGVKD. The CDR3 is 19 amino acids. The chain's CDR3 is CAISVNPQVGERDEETQYF.

V is TRBV10-2 and J is TRBJ2-1. Germline CDR1 and CDR2: WSHSY and SAAADI. This CDR3 has 19 residues. CDR3 loop: CASSYSKPSGWPNYNEQFF.

The chain links TRBV6-5 to TRBJ1-1; TCRdb returns TRBD1, unconfirmable since there is no DNA. Per germline, CDR1 MNHEY and CDR2 SVGAGI. The CDR3 consists of 18 residues. The CDR3: CASSYFGTGGGFSTEAFF.

The chain uses TRBV12-3 or TRBV12-4 and TRBJ2-7; TCRdb's assignment of TRBD1 cannot be checked, as there is no DNA. CDR3 length: 14 amino acids. This CDR3 reads CASSFGRGLYEQYF.

This rearrangement joins TRBV29-1 to TRBJ1-1; TCRdb reports TRBD1, a call that lacks DNA to check it against. Germline V lookup: CDR1 SQVTM, CDR2 ANQGSEA. The CDR3 totals 15 residues. This CDR3 is CSVEDQDRQGPEAFF.

J is TRBJ1-2 and V is TRBV7-9; the TCRdb call, TRBD1, lacks DNA for checking. The germline gives CDR1 SEHNR, CDR2 FQNEAQ (reference sequence). The CDR3 length is 15 residues. The CDR3 loop reads CASSTVEGATGGYTF.